This record looks at one TCR beta chain sequence and its context. Its antigen is not known. The junction does not match germline at one end; this may be a read error. Vbeta (60) and Jbeta (13) primers were used in the PCR. Only in-frame clones appear in the TCRdb table, and some are missing; sequencing was by immunoSEQ multiplex PCR. Of around 25,000 clones listed, roughly three quarters are singletons. The CDR3 runs 17 residues. CDR1 is SEHNR, CDR2 FQNEAQ, per germline (reference sequence). The sample comes from a study of cytomegalovirus exposure and HLA in healthy donors. Study-level background: Tens of millions of unique TCRs from HLA-typed donors were held in an early release of data.

Regarding the study as a whole: Most subjects had HLA-A and HLA-B alleles reportedly predicted accurately by TCR beta sequences.

V gene TRBV7-9 combines with J gene TRBJ2-7, with D hard to call. The sequence came from a male donor in good health and CMV-seronegative. The source material was PBMCs. CDR3: CSSSLPGSGLSVYEQYF. CDR3 bases: TGTTCCAGCAGCTTACCCGGTTCAGGCCTCTCAGTCTACGAGCAGTACTTC.